The 20 T cell receptor beta chains presented below share a single source sample, sequenced in a study of T cell responses to AZD1222 COVID-19 vaccine. The assay was immunoSEQ multiplex PCR, and TCRdb's table has in-frame clones only and misses some. In the table there are 100,000 to 150,000 clones, approximately 92% of which are singletons. The sequencing used peripheral blood, collected on day 0 of AZD1222 vaccination. All receptors derive from an adult in good health.

In this sample, this clone turned up once. The J gene is TRBJ2-1, the V gene TRBV11-2; possible D gene TRBD2, 5 bases. The ends were cut back, 1 base at V and 3 bases at J, with 22 bases in the middle. The CDR3 spans 19 residues. Germline V CDR1 and CDR2: SGHAT, FQNNGV. CDR3 coding DNA: TGTGCCAGCAGCTTAGCCCTAGGGTTGGAAAAGCGGTTCTACAATGAGCAGTTCTTC. Translation: CASSLALGLEKRFYNEQFF.

The chain couples TRBV5-1 to TRBJ1-5; D uncertain. V lost 5 bases to trimming and J lost 5 bases, with 11 bases between them. Germline V gives CDR1 SGHRS, CDR2 YFSETQ. The CDR3 consists of 13 residues. The CDR3 here is CASSPSGHQPQHF. The CDR3, as DNA: TGCGCCAGCAGTCCCAGCGGCCATCAGCCCCAGCATTTT.

This clone was seen only once. The chain couples TRBV6-5 to TRBJ1-4; the D is unclear. V was clipped by 3 bases and J by 8 bases, with 13 bases between them. The V gene's germline CDR1 is MNHEY and CDR2 SVGAGI. There are 14 residues in the CDR3. CDR3 DNA sequence: TGTGCCAGCAGTTATTTGGGAGGAAGAGAAAAACTGTTTTTT. Translating it yields CASSYLGGREKLFF.

This clone was seen a few times. The chain uses TRBV5-1 and TRBJ2-7; 8 bases line up with TRBD2. Germline V gives CDR1 SGHRS, CDR2 YFSETQ. The CDR3 consists of 15 residues. V lost 1 base, J lost 3 bases, and 6 bases stayed unmatched. In DNA form, the CDR3 reads TGCGCCAGCAGCTTGCTTCGGAGCGGGAGCTACGAGCAGTACTTC. The encoded protein is CASSLLRSGSYEQYF.

The chain joins TRBV7-6 to TRBJ1-3, with 10 bases aligning to TRBD1. CDR1 SGHVS and CDR2 FNYEAQ come from the germline V gene. The CDR3 is 16 amino acids. Germline trimming cut 4 bases from V and 4 bases from J; bases unmatched to any gene: 7. The CDR3 is CASSSGQGIRGNTIYF. DNA of the CDR3: TGTGCCAGCAGCTCGGGACAGGGGATCAGGGGAAACACCATATATTTT.

The chain joins TRBV9 to TRBJ2-7; D is tentatively TRBD1 or TRBD2 (5 bases each). Trimming left V 3 bases short and J 7 bases short, with 17 bases between. The CDR3 loop spans 14 amino acids. Germline CDR1 and CDR2: SGDLS and YYNGEE. The CDR3 loop reads CASSDGTVPKEQYF. The CDR3 bases are TGTGCCAGCAGCGACGGGACGGTGCCTAAGGAGCAGTACTTC.

The genes are TRBV29-1 and TRBJ2-3; D is possibly TRBD1 (5 bases). Trimming left V 3 bases short and J 0 bases short, with 16 bases between. From germline, CDR1 is SQVTM and CDR2 ANQGSEA. This CDR3 contains 16 residues. In nucleotides, the CDR3 is TGCAGCGTTGACCCTAACAGGTTCGCTAGCACAGATACGCAGTATTTT. Amino acids: CSVDPNRFASTDTQYF.

The chain couples TRBV14 to TRBJ2-2; D perhaps matches TRBD1 (7 bases). The V end lost 1 base, the J end lost 3 bases, and 12 bases lay between the germline ends. The CDR3 runs 16 residues. In germline, CDR1 is SGHDN, CDR2 FVKESK. The CDR3 region is CASSQAPGGYTGELFF. DNA of the CDR3: TGTGCCAGCAGCCAAGCCCCAGGGGGGTACACCGGGGAGCTGTTTTTT.

Turning to this clone: Germline is not matched at one junction end, which may reflect a read error. J is TRBJ2-5 and V is TRBV5-1; possible D gene TRBD1, 6 bases. Germline V CDR1 and CDR2: SGHRS, YFSETQ. The CDR3 sequence is 14 residues long. The CDR3 DNA sequence: TGCACCAGCAGCTTCGGACAGCAACAAGAGACCCAGTACTTC. Protein: CTSSFGQQQETQYF.

This clone was seen once. CDR3 region: CASSFLVSGAGETQYF. For the CDR3, the DNA is TGCGCCAGCAGCTTCCTCGTCTCAGGGGCTGGGGAGACCCAGTACTTC. The genes are TRBV5-1 and TRBJ2-5; D perhaps matches TRBD1 (6 bases). The CDR3 is made up of 16 amino acids. Germline V gene lookup returns CDR1 SGHRS and CDR2 YFSETQ. The V and J ends lost 2 bases and 5 bases respectively, with 19 bases between them.

The chain links TRBV18 to TRBJ1-1, with 9 bases fitting TRBD1. V dropped 2 bases and J dropped 2; count of bases not matched to a gene: 12. Germline loops: CDR1 KGHSH, CDR2 LQKENI. The CDR3 contains 18 residues. The CDR3 here is CASSPNEQTGGQNTEAFF. The CDR3 region has the DNA TGTGCCAGCTCACCAAACGAGCAGACAGGGGGGCAAAACACTGAAGCTTTCTTT.

V usage is TRBV3-1 (or the pseudogene TRBV3-2) and J usage is TRBJ2-1; D gene unclear. Trimming pared 2 bases from V and 9 bases from J, leaving 8 bases between. Germline CDR1 LGHDT, CDR2 YNNKEL (reference sequence). The CDR3 contains 12 residues. Here the CDR3 reads CASSQYVSEQFF. In DNA, the CDR3 is TGTGCCAGCAGCCAATATGTCTCTGAGCAGTTCTTC.

DNA for the CDR3: TGCAGCGTTGAAGATCCCGTCCAAGAGACCCAGTACTTC. It yields the protein CSVEDPVQETQYF. V gene TRBV29-1 combines with J gene TRBJ2-5; unclear D gene. Trimming stripped 0 bases from V and 1 base from J, with 6 bases between. Germline-derived CDR1 and CDR2 are SQVTM and ANQGSEA. This CDR3 spans 13 amino acids.

In the case of this clone: An end of the junction does not agree with germline; a read error may underlie this. The rearrangement joins TRBV7-7 to TRBJ2-3, with TRBD2 matching over 8 bases. Germline V gene lookup returns CDR1 SSHAT and CDR2 FNYEAQ (reference sequence). The CDR3 has 13 amino acids. CDR3 sequence reads: CASSEETSATQYF. The CDR3 DNA sequence: TGTGCTAGCAGCGAGGAGACTAGCGCTACGCAGTATTTT.

The chain employs TRBV7-9 and TRBJ2-7, with no clear D. CDR1 SEHNR and CDR2 FQNEAQ come from the germline V gene (reference sequence). Trimming removed 2 bases at V and 5 bases at J, with 13 bases between. The CDR3 is 14 amino acids. CDR3 residues: CASSLSGAVHEQYF. In DNA, the CDR3 is TGTGCCAGCAGCTTATCAGGTGCGGTCCACGAGCAGTACTTC.

The chain couples TRBV5-4 to TRBJ2-7; TRBD1 is a possible D gene (5 bases). V dropped 0 bases and J dropped 3 bases, with 13 bases sitting between them. The CDR3 spans 15 residues. Germline loops: CDR1 SGHNT, CDR2 YYREEE (reference sequence). The DNA for the CDR3 is TGTGCCAGCAGCTTGGGACAGACCTCAATCTACGAGCAGTACTTC. Translated: CASSLGQTSIYEQYF.

The chain joins TRBV3-1 (or the pseudogene TRBV3-2) to TRBJ1-6; 9 bases fit TRBD1. There are 15 residues in the CDR3. Germline V gene sequence: CDR1 LGHDT, CDR2 YNNKEL (reference sequence). J lost 10 bases, V lost 3 bases, and 7 bases had no gene match. The DNA for the CDR3 is TGTGCCAGCAGCCACTCGGACAGGGGACGGTCACCCCTCCACTTT. Encoded protein: CASSHSDRGRSPLHF.

The sample holds a few counts of this clone. V gene TRBV12-5 combines with J gene TRBJ2-3; TRBD2 aligns across 15 bases. The CDR3 is 21 amino acids. V was clipped by 3 bases and J by 2 bases; unmatched bases: 15. Germline loops: CDR1 LGHNT, CDR2 FRNRAP. The CDR3 sequence is CASGFAGLPGLAGGPTDTQYF. CDR3 nucleotide sequence: TGTGCTAGTGGTTTCGCCGGACTTCCAGGACTAGCGGGAGGGCCCACAGATACGCAGTATTTT.

This chain uses TRBV4-2 with TRBJ1-1; possible D gene TRBD1, 5 bases. CDR1 and CDR2 (germline): LGHNA, YNFKEQ. V was pared by 5 bases and J by 0 bases, with 7 bases between. This CDR3 region has 13 residues. The CDR3, as DNA: TGTGCCAGCAGCTCACAGGTGAACACTGAAGCTTTCTTT. This encodes CASSSQVNTEAFF.

This sequence joins TRBV5-1 and TRBJ1-6; D gene unclear. The CDR3 has 13 amino acids. Trimming took 0 bases from V and 10 from J, leaving 8 bases between them. Germline CDR1 SGHRS, CDR2 YFSETQ. This CDR3 reads CASSLDVGSPLHF. DNA for the CDR3: TGCGCCAGCAGCTTGGATGTGGGCTCACCCCTCCACTTT. The variable domain in full, completed from reference TRBV5-1 and TRBJ1-6, reads KAGVTQTPRYLIKTRGQQVTLSCSPISGHRSVSWYQQTPGQGLQFLFEYFSETQRNKGNFPGRFSGRQFSNSRSEMNVSTLELGDSALYLCASSLDVGSPLHFGNGTRLTVT.